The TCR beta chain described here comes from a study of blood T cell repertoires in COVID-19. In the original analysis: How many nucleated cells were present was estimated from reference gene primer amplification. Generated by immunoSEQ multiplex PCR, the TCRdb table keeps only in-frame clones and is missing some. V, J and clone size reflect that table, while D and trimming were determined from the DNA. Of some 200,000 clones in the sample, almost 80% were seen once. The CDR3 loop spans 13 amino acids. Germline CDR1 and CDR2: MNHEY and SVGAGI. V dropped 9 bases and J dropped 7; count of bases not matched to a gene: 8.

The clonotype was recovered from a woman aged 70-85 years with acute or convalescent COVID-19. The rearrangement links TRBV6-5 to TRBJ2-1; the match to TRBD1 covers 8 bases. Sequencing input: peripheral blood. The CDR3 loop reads CASTTGVGNEQFF. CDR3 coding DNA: TGTGCCAGTACGACAGGGGTGGGTAATGAGCAGTTCTTC.